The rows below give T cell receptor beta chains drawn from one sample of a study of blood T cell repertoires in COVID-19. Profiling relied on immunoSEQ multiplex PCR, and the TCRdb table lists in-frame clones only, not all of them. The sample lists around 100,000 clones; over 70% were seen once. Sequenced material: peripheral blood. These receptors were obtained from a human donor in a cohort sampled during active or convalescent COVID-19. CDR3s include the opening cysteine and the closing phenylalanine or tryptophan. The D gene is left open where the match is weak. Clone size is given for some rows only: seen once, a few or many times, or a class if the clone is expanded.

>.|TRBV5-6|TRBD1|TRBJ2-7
TGTGCCAGCAGGGTTATATCCGGGACAGGGGGCCACGAGCAGTACTTC
CASRVISGTGGHEQYF
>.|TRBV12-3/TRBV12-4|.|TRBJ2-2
TGTGCCAGTGACTCGACAGCCACCGGGGAGCTGTTTTTT
CASDSTATGELFF
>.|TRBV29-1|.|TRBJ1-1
TGCAGCGTCAACCGGGACAAAAACACTGAAGCTTTCTTT
CSVNRDKNTEAFF
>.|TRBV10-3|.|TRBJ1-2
TGTGCCATCAGCCTCCAGAATGGGGCGGATGGCTACACCTTC
CAISLQNGADGYTF
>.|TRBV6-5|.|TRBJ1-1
TGTGCCAGCACCGGGGGGGGCCCTCGAAACGGAGCTTTCTTT
CASTGGGPRNGAFF
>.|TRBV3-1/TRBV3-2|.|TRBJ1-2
TGTGCCAGCAGCGGAGTTGATGGCTACACCTTC
CASSGVDGYTF
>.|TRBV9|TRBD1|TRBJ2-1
TGTGCCAGCAGCGTAGCTACAGGGGGTGGCTCCTACAATGAGCAGTTCTTC
CASSVATGGGSYNEQFF
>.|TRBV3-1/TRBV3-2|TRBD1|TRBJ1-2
TGTGCCAGCAGCCTACAGGGGCGCTACACCTTC
CASSLQGRYTF
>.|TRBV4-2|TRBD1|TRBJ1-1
TGTGCCAGCAGCCAAGATGTTTACGGGGTCAGGGGGGACACTGAAGCTTTCTTT
CASSQDVYGVRGDTEAFF
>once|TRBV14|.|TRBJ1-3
TGTGCCAGCAGCCAATTAATACTGGCGGGGCTTGGGAACACCATATATTTT
CASSQLILAGLGNTIYF
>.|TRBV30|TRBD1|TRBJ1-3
TGTGCCTGGAGTGTACTGGCAGGGGGCTCAGAGGGCACCATATATTTT
CAWSVLAGGSEGTIYF
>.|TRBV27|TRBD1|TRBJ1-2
TGTGCCAGCAGTTTAAGGACAGGGGGCTTCGTTTTTGGCTACACCTTC
CASSLRTGGFVFGYTF
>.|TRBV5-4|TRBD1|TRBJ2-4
TGTGCCAGCAGCTTGCAAGGACAGGGGCCCAAAAACATTCAGTACTTC
CASSLQGQGPKNIQYF
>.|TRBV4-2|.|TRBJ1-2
TGTGCCAGCAGCCAAGGGAGGGAGAACTATGGCTACACCTTC
CASSQGRENYGYTF
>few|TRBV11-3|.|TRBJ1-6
TGTGCCAGCAGCTTACAGGGTTGGAATTCACCCCTCCACTTT
CASSLQGWNSPLHF
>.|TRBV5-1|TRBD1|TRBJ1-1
TGCGCCAGCGGGACAGGGGGCGAATTTCGAGGGAGGGGAAATGAAGCTTTCTTT
CASGTGGEFRGRGNEAFF
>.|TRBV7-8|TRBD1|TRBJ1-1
TGTGCCAGCAGCCTGGGCCAGGGGGTTTCCTCTGAAGCTTTCTTT
CASSLGQGVSSEAFF